The clone carrying this T cell receptor (beta chain) was recorded only once. The record originates from a study of T cell responses to AZD1222 COVID-19 vaccine. The CDR3 loop spans 12 amino acids. The V end lost 3 bases, the J end lost 15 bases, and 15 bases lay between the germline ends. Germline lookup yields CDR1 SGHDN and CDR2 FVKESK. The assay was immunoSEQ multiplex PCR, and TCRdb's table has in-frame clones only and misses some. The sample lists 180,000 or so clones, 92% occurring once. The chain combines TRBV14 with TRBJ2-1, with D perhaps matching TRBD1 or TRBD2 (5 bases each). Sequences were derived from peripheral blood, sampled 28 days after the second AZD1222 dose. The receptor was isolated from an adult who received the AZD1222 COVID-19 vaccine. CDR3 bases: TGTGCCAGCAGCCACCCCCAGAGGGGTGCGTTCTTC. It translates to CASSHPQRGAFF.